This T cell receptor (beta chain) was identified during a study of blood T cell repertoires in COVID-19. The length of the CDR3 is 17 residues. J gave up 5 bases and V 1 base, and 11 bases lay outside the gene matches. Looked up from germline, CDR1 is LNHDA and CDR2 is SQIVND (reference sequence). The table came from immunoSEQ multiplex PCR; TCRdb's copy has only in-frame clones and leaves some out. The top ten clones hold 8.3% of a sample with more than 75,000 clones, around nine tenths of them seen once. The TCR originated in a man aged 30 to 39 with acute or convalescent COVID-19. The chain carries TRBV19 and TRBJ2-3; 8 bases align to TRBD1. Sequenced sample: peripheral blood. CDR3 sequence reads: CASSIGGQARGRDTQYF. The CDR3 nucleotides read TGTGCCAGTAGTATAGGGGGACAGGCGAGAGGGAGAGATACGCAGTATTTT.